A single T cell receptor beta chain is shown here with its context. Trimming stripped 2 bases from V and 3 bases from J, with 19 bases between. The CDR3 spans 17 residues. Germline V gene sequence: CDR1 SEHNR, CDR2 FQNEAQ (reference sequence). This sample is part of a study of PD-1 blockade in classical Hodgkin lymphoma. Time point denoted: cycle 4 day 1 (C4D1), after less than 7 weeks of nivolumab. Patients all relapsed after autologous stem cell transplantation, and there was variation in brentuximab vedotin exposure. Libraries were prepared by immunoSEQ multiplex PCR; TCRdb keeps only in-frame clonotypes and omits some of them. The repertoire holds roughly 48,000 clones, with around 86% as singletons.

This specimen was peripheral blood mononuclear cells (PBMCs), taken before the fourth cycle of nivolumab. This clonotype originated in a human donor with classical Hodgkin lymphoma. The gene calls are TRBV7-9 and TRBJ2-5; either TRBD1 or TRBD2 may supply D (7 bases each). For the CDR3, the DNA is TGTGCCAGCAGCTTATATGCAATGGGAGGGGGCGAAGAGACCCAGTACTTC. It encodes CASSLYAMGGGEETQYF.